The present T cell receptor beta chain was sequenced within a study of OX40 agonist ivuxolimab in advanced cancers. Using immunoSEQ multiplex PCR, the repertoire was profiled, and TCRdb retains in-frame clones only, with some absent. Of over 95,000 clones in the sample, about 91% are singletons; the top ten hold less than 0.4%. CDR1 and CDR2 from the germline V gene are SGHVS and FNYEAQ. This CDR3 region has 15 residues. Trimming left V 5 bases short and J 6 bases short, with 18 bases between. This receptor was taken from an adult with an advanced solid tumor such as melanoma, head and neck, liver or kidney cancer. The chain uses TRBV7-6 and TRBJ2-3; D perhaps matches TRBD1 (5 bases). The sequences come from CD4+ or CD8+ T cells sorted from blood, collected in a trial of the OX40 agonist ivuxolimab. The CDR3 protein is CASSLLGHPADTQYF. The CDR3 region has the DNA TGTGCCAGCAGCCTACTCGGACATCCCGCGGATACGCAGTATTTT. The variable domain in full, with the rest retrieved from reference TRBV7-6 and TRBJ2-3, is GAGVSQSPRYKVTKRGQDVALRCDPISGHVSLYWYRQALGQGPEFLTYFNYEAQQDKSGLPNDRFSAERPEGSISTLTIQRTEQRDSAMYRCASSLLGHPADTQYFGPGTRLTVL.